This TCR beta chain was observed in a study of CD8 T cells in ankylosing spondylitis. The CDR3 covers 17 residues. The trim removed 4 bases at V and 2 bases at J, leaving 5 bases unmatched. This clonotype appeared a few times. Antigen: not known. Study results and caveats: Among TCR beta sequences, a motif of roughly 8 highly homologous variants appeared characteristic of ankylosing spondylitis blood.

Preparation of TCR beta libraries was done by quantitative 5'-RACE with molecular barcodes. MiXCR was run by TCRdb on the 5' RACE reads, yielding one entry per CDR3 protein. The sample records roughly 220,000 distinct CDR3 sequences, about 16% being singletons. V is TRBV12-3 or TRBV12-4 and J is TRBJ2-3, with TRBD2 identical over 14 bases. Sequencing was performed on blood, either unsorted or a sorted T cell fraction (not recorded which). The TCR was taken from a male donor with ankylosing spondylitis. In DNA, the CDR3 is TGTGCCAGCAGTTCAAGGACTAGCGGGGGGCCCACAGATACGCAGTATTTT. Its translation is CASSSRTSGGPTDTQYF.